The 27 T cell receptor beta chains presented below share a single source sample, sequenced in a study of CD8+ T cells in alopecia areata. Reverse transcription of extracted RNA yielded cDNA, which provided the sequencing template. Assay: immunoSEQ multiplex PCR; the TCRdb copy retains only in-frame clones and omits some. The table lists nearly 200,000 clones, 58% of them singletons. The treatment here: oral pan-JAK inhibitor, 5-10 mg twice daily. Sequences were derived from CD4+ T cells sorted from blood, sampled at week 24, from a patient treated with tofacitinib. These receptors were obtained from a human donor with alopecia areata.

This clone has a handful of counts. V and J are TRBV29-1 and TRBJ2-5; no clear D gene. Deletions cut 4 bases from V and 0 bases from J, with 6 bases between. The CDR3 has 12 residues. Germline CDR1 is SQVTM and CDR2 is ANQGSEA. CDR3 amino acids: CSVGLNQETQYF. CDR3 nucleotides: TGCAGCGTTGGTCTCAACCAAGAGACCCAGTACTTC.

The chain couples TRBV7-2 to TRBJ2-3; 8 positions match TRBD1. CDR3 length: 14 amino acids. CDR1 SGHTA and CDR2 FQGNSA come from the germline V gene. V lost 1 base to trimming and J lost 9 bases; unmatched junction nucleotides: 6. The CDR3 loop is CASSLGVGDRTQYF. The CDR3 nucleotides read TGTGCCAGCAGCTTAGGAGTAGGGGACAGGACGCAGTATTTT.

This chain connects TRBV25-1 to TRBJ2-7, with 9 bases aligning to TRBD1. This CDR3 has 16 amino acids. Germline CDR1 MGHDK, CDR2 SYGVNS. Trimming removed 4 bases from V and 3 bases from J; junction bases left unmatched: 10. CDR3 sequence: CASSVAGTGYSYEQYF. CDR3 coding DNA: TGTGCCAGCAGTGTTGCCGGGACAGGGTACAGCTACGAGCAGTACTTC.

CDR3 sequence: CASIRRGGSYNEQFF. In nucleotides, the CDR3 is TGTGCCAGCATCAGACGGGGGGGCTCCTACAATGAGCAGTTCTTC. The chain combines TRBV5-6 with TRBJ2-1; TRBD2 matches 8 bases. The length of the CDR3 is 15 residues. Germline V lookup: CDR1 SGHDT, CDR2 YYEEEE. Unmatched junction bases numbered 5, after V lost 6 bases and J lost 0 bases.

The V and J genes are TRBV15 and TRBJ2-6, with a tentative D call TRBD2 (5 bases). The CDR3 has 18 residues. V gave up 1 base and J gave up 1 base, with 14 bases separating them. Germline CDR1 is LNHNV and CDR2 is YYDKDF (reference sequence). Here the CDR3 DNA reads TGTGCCACCAGCAGAGGTTCGGGGTCCGGGTCTGGGGCCAACGTCCTGACTTTC. The encoded protein is CATSRGSGSGSGANVLTF. The whole variable domain, remainder taken from reference TRBV15 and TRBJ2-6, is DAMVIQNPRYQVTQFGKPVTLSCSQTLNHNVMYWYQQKSSQAPKLLFHYYDKDFNNEADTPDNFQSRRPNTSFCFLDIRSPGLGDTAMYLCATSRGSGSGSGANVLTFGAGSRLTVL.

This clone has more than one count but fewer than ten. V is TRBV21-1 and J is TRBJ1-1; the table's TRBD1 call for D was not verified on the DNA. TRBV21-1 is a pseudogene segment. The CDR3 length is 14 residues. The CDR3 is CASSRTPGNTEAFF. The DNA of the CDR3 is TGTGCCAGCAGCAGAACTCCAGGGAACACTGAAGCTTTCTTT.

A few counts support this clone. V and J are TRBV7-2 and TRBJ2-7, with TRBD1 as a possible D gene (6 bases). This CDR3 region has 16 residues. The germline V gene encodes CDR1 SGHTA and CDR2 FQGNSA. Trimming took 5 bases from V and 2 from J, leaving 19 bases between them. The CDR3 sequence: CASSPQLGGIPYEQYF. The CDR3 DNA follows: TGTGCCAGCAGCCCACAATTAGGGGGAATCCCCTACGAGCAGTACTTC.

V usage is TRBV2 and J usage is TRBJ2-5, with TRBD2 matching over 10 bases. The CDR3 contains 16 residues. The V gene's germline CDR1 is SNHLY and CDR2 FYNNEI. Losses at the gene ends were 8 bases for V and 3 bases for J; bases not matched to a gene: 12. CDR3 in amino acids: CASRRGLAGVKETQYF. CDR3 nucleotide sequence: TGTGCCAGCCGTCGAGGGCTAGCGGGAGTTAAAGAGACCCAGTACTTC.

The chain uses TRBV29-1 and TRBJ1-1; the D gene is possibly TRBD1 (6 bases). Germline values: CDR1 SQVTM, CDR2 ANQGSEA. Trimming took 4 bases from V and 8 from J, leaving 17 bases between them. This CDR3 comprises 13 residues. The CDR3 DNA reads TGCAGCGTTGTTTTTTCACAGGGACGGGAAGCTTTCTTT. This gives the protein CSVVFSQGREAFF.

The chain recombines TRBV4-3 with TRBJ1-4; TRBD1 might be the D (5 bases). The CDR3 runs to 16 residues. CDR1 and CDR2 (germline): LGHNA, YSLEER. The V end was cut by 0 bases, the J end by 8 bases, with 16 bases between. The CDR3 DNA follows: TGCGCCAGCAGCCAAGATCGGGCGGGGGTTTGGGAAAAACTGTTTTTT. Its translation is CASSQDRAGVWEKLFF.

V and J are TRBV29-1 and TRBJ2-3; 7 bases fit TRBD2. The CDR3 contains 15 residues. CDR1 SQVTM and CDR2 ANQGSEA come from the germline V gene. The junction had 16 bases not matched to a gene; V was cut back by 7 bases and J by 6 bases. DNA of the CDR3: TGCAGCGCTACGGGATTGTGGAGCGGGGCGGATACGCAGTATTTT. Residues: CSATGLWSGADTQYF.

The V call is TRBV5-4, the J call TRBJ2-4, with D possibly matching TRBD1 (6 bases). The germline V gene has CDR1 SGHNT and CDR2 YYREEE (reference sequence). V shed 4 bases and J shed 1 base, with 9 bases lying between them. CDR3 length: 14 residues. CDR3 sequence (DNA): TGTGCCAGCAGCAATGGACAGGCCAAAAACATTCAGTACTTC. It specifies CASSNGQAKNIQYF.

Only a few counts were recorded for this clone. This chain connects TRBV7-9 to TRBJ1-3; maybe TRBD1 (5 bases). This CDR3 is 15 amino acids long. Germline CDR1 reads SEHNR; CDR2 reads FQNEAQ (reference sequence). V was cut by 3 bases and J by 0 bases, with 9 bases left in between. CDR3 DNA sequence: TGTGCCAGCAGCTTGCCAGGGATCTCTGGAAACACCATATATTTT. Its protein is CASSLPGISGNTIYF.

The chain recombines TRBV4-3 with TRBJ2-7; 7 nucleotides match TRBD1. Germline values: CDR1 LGHNA, CDR2 YSLEER. The CDR3 runs 16 residues. V was pared by 3 bases and J by 1 base, with 9 bases of the junction left unmatched. CDR3 residues: CASSHTTGYESYEQYF. The DNA of the CDR3 is TGCGCCAGCAGCCACACGACAGGGTACGAGTCCTACGAGCAGTACTTC.

This clone was seen a few times. The chain links TRBV29-1 to TRBJ2-3, with 8 bases identical to TRBD2. V lost 5 bases, J lost 5 bases, and 12 bases stayed unmatched. Germline V gives CDR1 SQVTM, CDR2 ANQGSEA. This CDR3 has 15 amino acids. The CDR3 DNA sequence: TGCAGCGTTCCCGGGACTAGATACTATGGAGATACGCAGTATTTT. Amino acid sequence: CSVPGTRYYGDTQYF.

The chain recombines TRBV19 with TRBJ1-2; 7 bases line up with TRBD1. The CDR3 consists of 15 residues. V lost 4 bases to trimming and J lost 6 bases; unmatched junction nucleotides: 11. CDR1 and CDR2 from the germline V gene are LNHDA and SQIVND (reference sequence). DNA for the CDR3: TGTGCCAGTAGTACAATGACAGGGATGAGGGATGGCTACACCTTC. Residues: CASSTMTGMRDGYTF.

This rearrangement joins TRBV11-2 to TRBJ2-4, with D maybe TRBD1 (5 bases). Trimming left V 4 bases short and J 6 bases short, with 13 bases between. The CDR3 runs 14 residues. Germline CDR1 reads SGHAT; CDR2 reads FQNNGV. CDR3 nucleotide sequence: TGTGCCAGCAGCTCCCCGCAGGGCCCAAACATTCAGTACTTC. Translated: CASSSPQGPNIQYF.

This chain joins TRBV7-2 and TRBJ1-2, with unresolved D. The V gene lost 4 bases and the J gene lost 7 bases, with 13 bases spanning the gap. The CDR3 covers 13 residues. Germline V lookup: CDR1 SGHTA, CDR2 FQGNSA. CDR3 DNA sequence: TGTGCCAGCAGCTCCAGGTCCCTCGGTGGCTACACCTTC. Encoded protein: CASSSRSLGGYTF.

This clone appeared a few times. The J gene is TRBJ2-7, the V gene TRBV7-2; 10 positions match TRBD2. The germline CDR1 and CDR2 sequences are SGHTA and FQGNSA. After removal of 5 bases from V and 7 bases from J, the junction contained 14 bases not matched to a gene. The length of the CDR3 is 16 residues. Written as DNA, the CDR3 is TGTGCCAGCAGCCTCCCTGGGAGGACTAGCGGATGGGAGCAGTACTTC. Its translation: CASSLPGRTSGWEQYF.

V gene TRBV18 combines with J gene TRBJ1-1, with TRBD1 matching over 12 bases. CDR1 KGHSH and CDR2 LQKENI come from the germline V gene. This CDR3 contains 14 residues. The V and J ends lost 1 base and 8 bases, in that order; junction bases with no gene match: 2. The CDR3 sequence is CASSPQGTGGEAFF. CDR3 sequence (DNA): TGTGCCAGCTCACCACAGGGGACAGGGGGCGAAGCTTTCTTT. The entire variable domain, with the rest obtained from reference TRBV18 and TRBJ1-1, is as follows: NAGVMQNPRHLVRRRGQEARLRCSPMKGHSHVYWYRQLPEEGLKFMVYLQKENIIDESGMPKERFSAEFPKEGPSILRIQQVVRGDSAAYFCASSPQGTGGEAFFGQGTRLTVV.

As to this clone: A much larger clone lies a single base off, so this may be a read error. The chain has TRBV6-6 and TRBJ2-3; D is ambiguous. V lost 4 bases to trimming and J lost 2 bases, with 1 base between them. Germline CDR1 reads MNHNY; CDR2 reads SVGAGI (reference sequence). The CDR3 runs to 11 residues. The CDR3 reads CASSSTDTQYF. The CDR3 bases are TGTGCCAGCAGTTCCACAGATACGCAGTATTTT.

The chain joins TRBV30 to TRBJ1-2, with 9 bases that match TRBD1. CDR1 and CDR2 (germline): GTSNPN, SVGIG (reference sequence). This CDR3 contains 13 residues. With 2 bases clipped from V and 6 bases from J, the junction kept 4 bases outside the gene matches. The CDR3 loop reads CAWSIGTGNGYTF. The DNA for the CDR3 is TGTGCCTGGAGTATCGGGACAGGGAATGGCTACACCTTC.

The chain links TRBV9 to TRBJ2-2, with 9 bases identical to TRBD2. With V trimmed by 3 bases and J by 4 bases, 7 bases remained unmatched. This CDR3 has 16 amino acids. CDR1 and CDR2 (germline): SGDLS, YYNGEE. CDR3 sequence: CASSGYSGGLTGELFF. The CDR3 DNA reads as TGTGCCAGCAGCGGTTATAGCGGGGGCCTCACCGGGGAGCTGTTTTTT.

The chain joins TRBV4-3 to TRBJ1-5; no clear D gene. Germline CDR1 and CDR2: LGHNA and YSLEER. The CDR3 extends over 17 amino acids. Trimming shortened V by 1 base and J by 3 bases, and 16 bases separated the two germline ends. The CDR3 protein is CASSQVYGSGLNQPQHF. The CDR3 bases are TGCGCCAGCAGCCAAGTTTATGGTTCGGGCCTCAATCAGCCCCAGCATTTT.

The gene calls are TRBV27 and TRBJ1-3; D is unresolved. V was cut by 4 bases and J by 3 bases, with 7 bases left in between. CDR3 length: 13 residues. CDR1 MNHEY and CDR2 SMNVEV come from the germline V gene (reference sequence). CDR3 in amino acids: CASSSNSGNTIYF. The DNA for the CDR3 is TGTGCCAGCAGTTCCAACAGTGGAAACACCATATATTTT.

This clone was seen more than once but under ten times. The rearrangement links TRBV7-2 to TRBJ2-1, with a weak D call TRBD1 (5 bases). Germline CDR1 and CDR2: SGHTA and FQGNSA. The V gene lost 4 bases and the J gene lost 9 bases, with 19 bases spanning the gap. The CDR3 spans 15 residues. The CDR3 DNA sequence: TGTGCCAGCAGCTCATTTGTTGGCGGTAGGGGTGAGCAGTTCTTC. Its protein is CASSSFVGGRGEQFF.

In this sample, this clone turned up a few times. The rearrangement joins TRBV11-2 to TRBJ2-3; D gene ambiguous. V lost 9 bases and J 3 bases, leaving 13 bases between the germline ends. This CDR3 comprises 13 residues. Germline V lookup: CDR1 SGHAT, CDR2 FQNNGV. The CDR3 is CASTVNPTDTQYF. The CDR3 DNA reads as TGTGCCAGTACCGTAAATCCGACAGATACGCAGTATTTT.